The 25 T cell receptor beta chains reported below all come from one sample, sequenced in a study of OX40 agonist ivuxolimab in advanced cancers. This table comes from immunoSEQ multiplex PCR, and its TCRdb copy is limited to in-frame clones, with some not included. In the table there are tens of thousands of clones, 80% to 95% of which are singletons. The input for sequencing was CD4+ or CD8+ T cells sorted from blood, taken in a trial of the OX40 agonist ivuxolimab. The receptors were gathered from an adult with an advanced solid tumor such as melanoma, head and neck, liver or kidney cancer.

The V and J genes are TRBV7-9 and TRBJ1-1; TRBD1 might be the D (6 bases). V lost 5 bases to trimming and J lost 4 bases, with 17 bases between them. The length of the CDR3 is 15 residues. Germline loops: CDR1 SEHNR, CDR2 FQNEAQ (reference sequence). This chain's CDR3 is CASSPSGRGTTEAFF. In DNA form, the CDR3 reads TGTGCCAGCAGCCCGTCCGGTAGGGGGACCACTGAAGCTTTCTTT. Looking up the rest from reference TRBV7-9 and TRBJ1-1 gives the full variable domain: DTGVSQNPRHKITKRGQNVTFRCDPISEHNRLYWYRQTLGQGPEFLTYFQNEAQLEKSRLLSDRFSAERPKGSFSTLEIQRTEQGDSAMYLCASSPSGRGTTEAFFGQGTRLTVV.

This clone was counted once. This sequence joins TRBV5-4 and TRBJ1-3; D perhaps matches TRBD1 (5 bases). CDR1 is SGHNT and CDR2 is YYREEE in the germline V gene (reference sequence). Trimming stripped 2 bases from V and 2 bases from J, with 8 bases between. The CDR3 spans 14 residues. The CDR3 DNA sequence: TGTGCCAGCAGCTTAACGGGGCCTGGAAACACCATATATTTT. Its protein is CASSLTGPGNTIYF.

The chain is built from TRBV18 and TRBJ2-1; D is perhaps TRBD2 (6 bases). CDR3 length: 15 amino acids. Germline CDR1 is KGHSH and CDR2 is LQKENI. V lost 5 bases, J lost 1 base, and 12 bases lay in between. The CDR3 sequence: CASSSGRGSYNEQFF. In DNA form, the CDR3 reads TGTGCCAGCTCATCTGGACGGGGGTCCTACAATGAGCAGTTCTTC. Full variable domain (remainder filled in from reference TRBV18 and TRBJ2-1): NAGVMQNPRHLVRRRGQEARLRCSPMKGHSHVYWYRQLPEEGLKFMVYLQKENIIDESGMPKERFSAEFPKEGPSILRIQQVVRGDSAAYFCASSSGRGSYNEQFFGPGTRLTVL.

The chain is built from TRBV27 and TRBJ1-1; tentative D call: TRBD1 (5 bases). The length of the CDR3 is 14 residues. Trimming pared 3 bases from V and 4 bases from J, leaving 12 bases between. The V gene's germline CDR1 is MNHEY and CDR2 SMNVEV (reference sequence). CDR3 sequence: CASSLGTLGTEAFF. The CDR3 region has the DNA TGTGCCAGCAGTTTGGGGACCTTGGGCACTGAAGCTTTCTTT.

The V call is TRBV19, the J call TRBJ1-3; a possible D gene is TRBD1 (5 bases). CDR1 LNHDA and CDR2 SQIVND come from the germline V gene (reference sequence). The CDR3 totals 15 residues. V was cut by 4 bases and J by 0 bases, with 10 bases left in between. As DNA, the CDR3 is TGTGCCAGTAGTACCCAGGGACTCTCTGGAAACACCATATATTTT. It translates to CASSTQGLSGNTIYF.

This chain links TRBV19 with TRBJ2-7; perhaps TRBD2 as D (5 bases). The CDR3 is made up of 16 amino acids. Trimming pared 0 bases from V and 0 bases from J, leaving 12 bases between. Looked up from germline, CDR1 is LNHDA and CDR2 is SQIVND (reference sequence). The CDR3 spells CASSIDHEGLSYEQYF. In nucleotides, the CDR3 is TGTGCCAGTAGTATAGATCATGAGGGCCTCTCCTACGAGCAGTACTTC.

This sequence joins TRBV15 and TRBJ1-2; D is perhaps TRBD1 (6 bases). The CDR3 runs 14 residues. Germline loops: CDR1 LNHNV, CDR2 YYDKDF (reference sequence). The V and J ends lost 5 bases and 8 bases respectively, with 18 bases between them. Here the CDR3 reads CATSSKGGLRGYTF. The CDR3 DNA reads TGTGCCACCAGCTCGAAGGGGGGGCTTCGGGGCTACACCTTC.

The V call is TRBV7-2, the J call TRBJ2-3, with 9 bases lining up with TRBD1. From germline, CDR1 is SGHTA and CDR2 FQGNSA. V lost 1 base, J lost 3 bases, and 8 bases stayed unmatched. CDR3 size: 17 residues. The CDR3 region is CASSLDTGTGYTDTQYF. CDR3 nucleotides: TGTGCCAGCAGCTTAGACACCGGGACAGGGTATACAGATACGCAGTATTTT.

The chain carries TRBV1 and TRBJ1-2; the D segment call TRBD1 is taken from the table without a DNA check. TRBV1 is annotated as a pseudogene. The CDR3 runs to 17 residues. The CDR3 bases are TGCACCAGCAGCCAAGAGCACAGGGGGAGATCTAACTATGGCTACACCTTC. Encoded protein: CTSSQEHRGRSNYGYTF.

This rearrangement joins TRBV27 to TRBJ2-7; D perhaps matches TRBD2 (7 bases). Per germline, CDR1 MNHEY and CDR2 SMNVEV (reference sequence). The V end lost 3 bases, the J end lost 2 bases, and 14 bases lay between the germline ends. CDR3 length: 15 amino acids. In DNA, the CDR3 is TGTGCCAGCAGTTTGGGGGCTAGCGGAACCTACGAGCAGTACTTC. Protein sequence: CASSLGASGTYEQYF.

This chain joins TRBV7-9 and TRBJ2-6; the D gene is possibly TRBD1 (6 bases). The V gene's germline CDR1 is SEHNR and CDR2 FQNEAQ (reference sequence). The CDR3 has 15 amino acids. V lost 5 bases to trimming and J lost 0 bases, with 8 bases between them. The CDR3 nucleotides read TGTGCCAGCAGCCGACAGGCCTCTGGGGCCAACGTCCTGACTTTC. Amino acid sequence: CASSRQASGANVLTF.

The CDR3, as DNA: TGTGCCAGCAGTTTATCGATAGGGGACAGGGGGCAATACGAGCAGTACTTC. Translating it yields CASSLSIGDRGQYEQYF. This sequence joins TRBV27 and TRBJ2-7; the match to TRBD1 covers 12 bases. Germline CDR1 is MNHEY and CDR2 is SMNVEV (reference sequence). The ends lost 0 bases at V and 4 bases at J; junction bases unmatched: 7. The CDR3 has 17 residues.

The rearrangement joins TRBV4-1 to TRBJ1-4, with D unresolved. CDR1 and CDR2 from the germline V gene are MGHRA and YSYEKL. The CDR3 loop spans 17 amino acids. V was trimmed by 8 bases and J by 0 bases, leaving 19 bases between them. The CDR3 nucleotides read TGCGCCAGCCGAACGGTGGTGGAAAGGGCAACTAATGAAAAACTGTTTTTT. It yields the protein CASRTVVERATNEKLFF.

The V and J genes are TRBV7-9 and TRBJ2-5; tentatively, D is TRBD2 (6 bases). Deletions cut 4 bases from V and 2 bases from J, with 17 bases between. Looked up from germline, CDR1 is SEHNR and CDR2 is FQNEAQ (reference sequence). The CDR3 totals 16 residues. This CDR3 reads CASSSHPWGVQETQYF. In DNA, the CDR3 is TGTGCCAGCAGCTCCCACCCGTGGGGGGTTCAAGAGACCCAGTACTTC.

V gene TRBV7-2 combines with J gene TRBJ2-1; unclear D gene. Deletions cut 2 bases from V and 6 bases from J, with 11 bases between. This CDR3 comprises 14 residues. The germline V gene encodes CDR1 SGHTA and CDR2 FQGNSA. The CDR3 bases are TGTGCCAGCAGCTTATGGCTAGGCGGCAATGAGCAGTTCTTC. Amino acid sequence: CASSLWLGGNEQFF.

This clone was detected a few times. The chain joins TRBV19 to TRBJ1-2; D gene uncertain. Germline V gene sequence: CDR1 LNHDA, CDR2 SQIVND (reference sequence). Trimming removed 1 base at V and 2 bases at J, with 5 bases between. This CDR3 spans 13 amino acids. The CDR3 bases are TGTGCCAGTAGTATAGGAGGGAACTATGGCTACACCTTC. It yields the protein CASSIGGNYGYTF. Looking up the rest from reference TRBV19 and TRBJ1-2 gives the full variable domain: DGGITQSPKYLFRKEGQNVTLSCEQNLNHDAMYWYRQDPGQGLRLIYYSQIVNDFQKGDIAEGYSVSREKKESFPLTVTSAQKNPTAFYLCASSIGGNYGYTFGSGTRLTVV.

The V gene is TRBV16, the J gene TRBJ1-2, with D uncertain. Germline CDR1 reads KGHSY; CDR2 reads FQNENV. Trimming removed 5 bases at V and 8 bases at J, with 15 bases between. The CDR3 length is 13 residues. The CDR3 spells CASSKRDSWGYTF. The CDR3 bases are TGTGCCAGCAGCAAGCGCGACTCCTGGGGCTACACCTTC.

The chain is built from TRBV7-9 and TRBJ2-7; no clear D. From germline, CDR1 is SEHNR and CDR2 FQNEAQ (reference sequence). Trimming removed 6 bases at V and 0 bases at J, with 6 bases between. This CDR3 is built from 12 residues. CDR3 amino acids: CASSKSSYEQYF. The DNA for the CDR3 is TGTGCCAGCAGTAAAAGCTCCTACGAGCAGTACTTC.

This chain links TRBV19 with TRBJ1-2, with 7 bases lining up with TRBD1. Germline values: CDR1 LNHDA, CDR2 SQIVND (reference sequence). The CDR3 length is 13 residues. Trimming cost V 7 bases and J 2 bases; bases outside gene matches: 4. CDR3 residues: CASKGTVNYGYTF. The CDR3 nucleotides are TGTGCCAGTAAAGGGACAGTCAACTATGGCTACACCTTC. The whole variable domain, remainder taken from reference TRBV19 and TRBJ1-2, is DGGITQSPKYLFRKEGQNVTLSCEQNLNHDAMYWYRQDPGQGLRLIYYSQIVNDFQKGDIAEGYSVSREKKESFPLTVTSAQKNPTAFYLCASKGTVNYGYTFGSGTRLTVV.

This chain connects TRBV30 to TRBJ1-2, with 9 positions matching TRBD1. This CDR3 has 14 residues. Trimming cost V 4 bases and J 3 bases; bases outside gene matches: 6. Per the germline V gene, CDR1 is GTSNPN and CDR2 is SVGIG (reference sequence). The CDR3 region is CAWNTGGLHYGYTF. In DNA form, the CDR3 reads TGTGCCTGGAATACAGGGGGCCTTCACTATGGCTACACCTTC.

The chain has TRBV5-1 and TRBJ2-7, with TRBD2 matching 14 bases. CDR1 SGHRS and CDR2 YFSETQ come from the germline V gene. The CDR3 sequence is 17 residues long. V gave up 5 bases and J gave up 0 bases; unmatched junction bases: 7. Written as DNA, the CDR3 is TGCGCCAGCAGGCCGGGACTAGCGGGGGTGCACTCCTACGAGCAGTACTTC. It codes for CASRPGLAGVHSYEQYF. The full variable domain, in which reference TRBV5-1 and TRBJ2-7 provide the parts outside the CDR3, is KAGVTQTPRYLIKTRGQQVTLSCSPISGHRSVSWYQQTPGQGLQFLFEYFSETQRNKGNFPGRFSGRQFSNSRSEMNVSTLELGDSALYLCASRPGLAGVHSYEQYFGPGTRLTVT.

This rearrangement joins TRBV6-6 to TRBJ1-2; 7 bases are shared with TRBD1. The CDR3 totals 15 residues. Germline CDR1 MNHNY, CDR2 SVGAGI (reference sequence). V was clipped by 4 bases and J by 2 bases; unmatched bases: 7. CDR3 in amino acids: CASSWPGTANYGYTF. As DNA, the CDR3 is TGTGCCAGCAGTTGGCCAGGGACAGCAAACTATGGCTACACCTTC.

V usage is TRBV27 and J usage is TRBJ1-4, with no clear D. V was cut by 4 bases and J by 7 bases, with 7 bases left in between. The CDR3 contains 12 residues. Looked up from germline, CDR1 is MNHEY and CDR2 is SMNVEV (reference sequence). CDR3 sequence: CASSYSGEKLFF. The DNA for the CDR3 is TGTGCCAGCAGTTATTCGGGTGAAAAACTGTTTTTT.

The chain recombines TRBV11-2 with TRBJ2-7, with D unclear. Germline V gene data show CDR1 as SGHAT and CDR2 as FQNNGV. The CDR3 length is 13 residues. V dropped 3 bases and J dropped 2 bases, with 8 bases sitting between them. The DNA of the CDR3 is TGTGCCAGCAGCTTTGGCATTCCCTACGAGCAGTACTTC. It is translated as CASSFGIPYEQYF.

The chain links TRBV27 to TRBJ1-2; 12 positions match TRBD1. The V gene end was trimmed by 5 bases and the J gene end by 3 bases; junction bases not matched to a gene: 4. This CDR3 has 15 residues. CDR1 and CDR2 (germline): MNHEY, SMNVEV (reference sequence). Written as DNA, the CDR3 is TGTGCCAGCAGTCCCGGGACAGGGGGCCACTATGGCTACACCTTC. Its protein product is CASSPGTGGHYGYTF.